This T cell receptor beta chain was identified in a study of T-cell reconstitution after alpha-beta-depleted transplantation in children. The CDR3 has 17 residues. Germline V gene data show CDR1 as PRHDT and CDR2 as FYEKMQ (reference sequence). V was shortened by 1 base and J by 1 base, with 14 bases between the two germline ends. This clonotype was seen more than once but under ten times. Unique molecular identifiers were incorporated into the prepared TCRbeta library. MiXCR, run by TCRdb on the PCR reads, gives a single entry per CDR3 protein. The table shows approximately 490,000 distinct CDR3 sequences, with around 13% occurring only once.

The clonotype comes from a human donor who donated a stem cell graft to a child with combined immunodeficiency. The sample in question was PBMCs from the stem cell graft donor, obtained from the stem cell graft. The V call is TRBV13, the J call TRBJ1-3, with D perhaps TRBD1 (6 bases). This chain's CDR3 is CASSLAVQGISGNTIYF. Written as DNA, the CDR3 is TGTGCCAGCAGCTTAGCGGTCCAGGGGATTTCTGGAAACACCATATATTTT.